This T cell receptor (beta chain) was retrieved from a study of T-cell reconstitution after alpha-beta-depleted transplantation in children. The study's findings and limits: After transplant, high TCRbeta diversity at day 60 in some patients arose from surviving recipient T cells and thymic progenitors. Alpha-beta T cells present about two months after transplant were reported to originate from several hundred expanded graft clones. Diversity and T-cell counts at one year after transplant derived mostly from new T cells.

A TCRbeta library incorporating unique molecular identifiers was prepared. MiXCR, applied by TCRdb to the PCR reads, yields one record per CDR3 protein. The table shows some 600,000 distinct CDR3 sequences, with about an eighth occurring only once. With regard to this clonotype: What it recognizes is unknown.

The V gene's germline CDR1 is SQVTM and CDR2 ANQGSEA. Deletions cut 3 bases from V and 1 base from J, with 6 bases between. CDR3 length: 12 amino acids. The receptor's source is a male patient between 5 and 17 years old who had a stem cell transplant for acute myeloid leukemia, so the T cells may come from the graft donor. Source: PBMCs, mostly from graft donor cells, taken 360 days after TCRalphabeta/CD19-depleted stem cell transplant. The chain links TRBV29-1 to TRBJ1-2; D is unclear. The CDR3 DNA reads TGCAGCGTTGAGGGCCTTAACTATGGCTACACCTTC. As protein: CSVEGLNYGYTF. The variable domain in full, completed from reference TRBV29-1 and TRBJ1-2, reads SAVISQKPSRDICQRGTSLTIQCQVDSQVTMMFWYRQQPGQSLTLIATANQGSEATYESGFVIDKFPISRPNLTFSTLTVSNMSPEDSSIYLCSVEGLNYGYTFGSGTRLTVV.